One and the same sample provided the 32 T cell receptor beta chains below, sequenced in a study of T cells in Graves' hyperthyroidism and ophthalmopathy. RNA transcripts served as the template for amplifying TCR beta CDR3 regions. HTBI primers were used for first-round RT-PCR of the TCR CDR3. TCRdb processed the multiplex PCR reads anew with MiXCR; each CDR3 protein has one entry. The sample includes approximately 430,000 distinct CDR3 sequences, around 16% of them seen just once. Sequenced: blood. These receptors were taken from a woman under 30 with Graves' hyperthyroidism.

This clonotype showed up just a few times. DNA for the CDR3: TGTGCCAGCAGCTGGAGGGGACAGAACACTGAAGCTTTCTTT. It is translated as CASSWRGQNTEAFF. The rearrangement links TRBV7-2 to TRBJ1-1; perhaps TRBD1 as D (6 bases). CDR3 length equals 14 residues. Trimming removed 4 bases from V and 1 base from J, with 10 bases in between. The germline gives CDR1 SGHTA, CDR2 FQGNSA.

There are a few counts of this clonotype. This chain connects TRBV5-5 to TRBJ2-7, with 13 bases that match TRBD2. V was pared by 3 bases and J by 3 bases, with 15 bases of the junction left unmatched. Germline CDR1 reads SGHKS; CDR2 reads YYEKEE (reference sequence). The CDR3 is 19 residues long. The CDR3 DNA sequence: TGTGCCAGCAGCTGGCCGGGGGCGGCTACTAGCGGGAGGGGCTACGAGCAGTACTTC. Its protein is CASSWPGAATSGRGYEQYF.

V usage is TRBV19 and J usage is TRBJ2-1, with TRBD1 identical over 11 bases. Germline loops: CDR1 LNHDA, CDR2 SQIVND (reference sequence). This CDR3 is 13 amino acids long. V was clipped by 9 bases and J by 9 bases; unmatched bases: 7. CDR3 bases: TGTGCCAGCTCCGGGACAGGGGGGCGTGAGCAGTTCTTC. Encoded protein: CASSGTGGREQFF. The full variable domain, rest sourced from reference TRBV19 and TRBJ2-1, is DGGITQSPKYLFRKEGQNVTLSCEQNLNHDAMYWYRQDPGQGLRLIYYSQIVNDFQKGDIAEGYSVSREKKESFPLTVTSAQKNPTAFYLCASSGTGGREQFFGPGTRLTVL.

The rearrangement joins TRBV7-9 to TRBJ2-1, with D possibly being TRBD1 or TRBD2 (7 bases each). V lost 5 bases, J lost 9 bases, and 23 bases lay in between. This CDR3 is 16 amino acids long. In germline, CDR1 is SEHNR, CDR2 FQNEAQ (reference sequence). For the CDR3, the DNA is TGTGCCAGCAGCCCGATGGGGGGGACAGCCTCGGGTGAGCAGTTCTTC. Translation: CASSPMGGTASGEQFF.

This clonotype has a handful of counts. The chain is built from TRBV4-1 and TRBJ2-6; TRBD1 might be the D (6 bases). In germline, CDR1 is MGHRA, CDR2 YSYEKL. The CDR3 loop spans 18 amino acids. V was cut by 0 bases and J by 0 bases, with 12 bases left in between. The CDR3 spells CASSQDHTGSSGANVLTF. DNA for the CDR3: TGCGCCAGCAGCCAAGATCATACAGGGAGCTCTGGGGCCAACGTCCTGACTTTC.

The rearrangement uses TRBV5-6 and TRBJ2-3; 13 bases line up with TRBD2. Per the germline V gene, CDR1 is SGHDT and CDR2 is YYEEEE. After removal of 0 bases from V and 8 bases from J, the junction contained 6 bases not matched to a gene. The CDR3 totals 16 residues. In nucleotides, the CDR3 is TGTGCCAGCAGCTTGGGGACTAGCGGGGGTCAAGGTACGCAGTATTTT. Residues: CASSLGTSGGQGTQYF. Drawing the rest from reference TRBV5-6 and TRBJ2-3, the complete variable domain is DAGVTQSPTHLIKTRGQQVTLRCSPKSGHDTVSWYQQALGQGPQFIFQYYEEEERQRGNFPDRFSGHQFPNYSSELNVNALLLGDSALYLCASSLGTSGGQGTQYFGPGTRLTVL.

This clonotype was picked up a small number of times. The chain links TRBV7-9 to TRBJ2-7, with D hard to call. Between the trimmed V and J ends, which lost 5 bases and 5 bases, there was a span of 13 bases. The CDR3 spans 13 residues. The germline gives CDR1 SEHNR, CDR2 FQNEAQ (reference sequence). This chain's CDR3 is CASSPGWGNEQYF. CDR3 coding DNA: TGTGCCAGCAGCCCGGGCTGGGGAAACGAGCAGTACTTC.

This clonotype was seen many times. An end of the junction does not agree with germline; a read error may underlie this. CDR3 nucleotide sequence: TGCAGTGCTCGAGACAGACGCAAATTCTACGAGCAGTACTTC. Protein product: CSARDRRKFYEQYF. V and J are TRBV20-1 and TRBJ2-7, with TRBD1 as a possible D gene (5 bases). CDR3 length: 14 amino acids. Germline loops: CDR1 DFQATT, CDR2 SNEGSKA (reference sequence).

This clonotype was recorded at least ten times. The chain links TRBV3-1 to TRBJ1-1; D is uncertain. Trimming left V 7 bases short and J 4 bases short, with 7 bases between. The CDR3 consists of 11 residues. In germline, CDR1 is LGHDT, CDR2 YNNKEL (reference sequence). DNA for the CDR3: TGTGCCAGCACTTTGGGCACTGAAGCTTTCTTT. Translation: CASTLGTEAFF.

This clonotype was seen only a few times. V and J are TRBV7-9 and TRBJ2-1; weak D call: TRBD2 (5 bases). Germline-derived CDR1 and CDR2 are SEHNR and FQNEAQ (reference sequence). The CDR3 totals 16 residues. V was trimmed by 5 bases and J by 8 bases, leaving 22 bases between them. This CDR3 reads CASSLVGIRSGDEQFF. The CDR3 region has the DNA TGTGCCAGCAGCCTCGTCGGGATTCGTTCGGGCGATGAGCAGTTCTTC.

This clonotype was detected many times. The V gene is TRBV5-1, the J gene TRBJ2-1, with 7 positions matching TRBD2. The ends lost 4 bases at V and 7 bases at J; junction bases unmatched: 14. There are 16 residues in the CDR3. Looked up from germline, CDR1 is SGHRS and CDR2 is YFSETQ. This chain's CDR3 is CASSLDSGGISNEQFF. CDR3 nucleotides: TGCGCCAGCAGCCTAGATTCCGGGGGGATATCTAATGAGCAGTTCTTC.

The gene calls are TRBV11-2 and TRBJ1-1; TRBD1 agrees at 12 bases. The J segment lost 0 bases and the V segment lost 2 bases, leaving 7 bases of the junction unmatched. Germline values: CDR1 SGHAT, CDR2 FQNNGV. CDR3 size: 18 residues. The CDR3 spells CASSLSGTGGDMNTEAFF. The CDR3 DNA is TGTGCCAGCAGCTTAAGTGGGACAGGGGGCGATATGAACACTGAAGCTTTCTTT.

This clonotype was seen many times. The rearrangement uses TRBV2 and TRBJ1-5; 7 bases match TRBD1. This CDR3 region has 14 residues. Germline V CDR1 and CDR2: SNHLY, FYNNEI. J was trimmed by 6 bases and V by 1 base; bases with no gene match: 3. The CDR3 region has the DNA TGTGCCAGCAGTGAAGAAACAGGGGCTCAGCCCCAGCATTTT. The encoded protein is CASSEETGAQPQHF. Based on the CDR3 plus reference TRBV2 and TRBJ1-5, the full variable domain is EPEVTQTPSHQVTQMGQEVILRCVPISNHLYFYWYRQILGQKVEFLVSFYNNEISEKSEIFDDQFSVERPDGSNFTLKIRSTKLEDSAMYFCASSEETGAQPQHFGDGTRLSIL.

The sample holds many counts of this clonotype. V gene TRBV12-3 or TRBV12-4 combines with J gene TRBJ2-1; 10 bases match TRBD2. This CDR3 spans 15 amino acids. V trimming: 3 bases; J trimming: 6 bases; junction bases outside the gene matches: 5. CDR3 amino acids: CASSFSGGLANEQFF. The CDR3 nucleotides read TGTGCCAGCAGTTTTAGCGGGGGGCTCGCCAATGAGCAGTTCTTC.

The rearrangement links TRBV29-1 to TRBJ2-7; TRBD1 might be the D (5 bases). This CDR3 is built from 13 residues. Germline V gene sequence: CDR1 SQVTM, CDR2 ANQGSEA. V dropped 4 bases and J dropped 0 bases, with 10 bases sitting between them. The CDR3 region has the DNA TGCAGCGTTGCAGGGCGATACTCCTACGAGCAGTACTTC. Translating it yields CSVAGRYSYEQYF.

The rearrangement joins TRBV20-1 to TRBJ2-7; D remains ambiguous. The V gene's germline CDR1 is DFQATT and CDR2 SNEGSKA (reference sequence). The CDR3 length is 12 residues. The V end lost 1 base, the J end lost 4 bases, and 8 bases lay between the germline ends. Here the CDR3 reads CSARGRNYEQYF. CDR3 in DNA: TGCAGTGCTAGAGGACGGAATTACGAGCAGTACTTC.

This clonotype was detected only a few times. V is TRBV7-2 and J is TRBJ2-5; 14 bases align to TRBD2. The CDR3 has 17 residues. CDR1 and CDR2 (germline): SGHTA, FQGNSA. The V segment lost 4 bases and the J segment 1 base; nucleotides outside the gene matches: 5. Here the CDR3 DNA reads TGTGCCAGCAGCTCCGGACTAGCGGGGGGTTTCCAAGAGACCCAGTACTTC. It specifies CASSSGLAGGFQETQYF.

In its sample, this clonotype was seen many times. The DNA of the CDR3 is TGTGCCAGCAGTTTTGCGGGGCAGAACACTGAAGCTTTCTTT. It codes for CASSFAGQNTEAFF. The chain is built from TRBV12-3 or TRBV12-4 and TRBJ1-1; D is possibly TRBD1 (5 bases). Trimming removed 3 bases at V and 1 base at J, with 9 bases between. This CDR3 spans 14 amino acids.

This clonotype was seen repeatedly, ten times or more. J is TRBJ2-3 and V is TRBV2; unclear D gene. From germline, CDR1 is SNHLY and CDR2 FYNNEI. The CDR3 spans 14 residues. V lost 1 base, J lost 2 bases, and 7 bases lay in between. The CDR3 region has the DNA TGTGCCAGCAGTGAAGTCGGTTACACAGATACGCAGTATTTT. This sequence encodes CASSEVGYTDTQYF.

The genes are TRBV10-1 and TRBJ2-1; perhaps TRBD1 as D (5 bases). The CDR3 has 14 amino acids. The germline CDR1 and CDR2 sequences are WNHNN and SYGVQD (reference sequence). V gave up 1 base and J gave up 7 bases, with 11 bases separating them. CDR3 nucleotide sequence: TGCGCCAGCAGTGAGTTGGTGGGGCTAAATGAGCAGTTCTTC. Its protein product is CASSELVGLNEQFF.

The chain couples TRBV29-1 to TRBJ1-2, with D tentatively TRBD1 (5 bases). CDR1 and CDR2 (germline): SQVTM, ANQGSEA. CDR3 length: 12 amino acids. Between the trimmed V and J ends, which lost 5 bases and 5 bases, there was a span of 12 bases. The CDR3 DNA follows: TGCAGCGTTAGGGGAAAAGGATATGGCTACACCTTC. It yields the protein CSVRGKGYGYTF. Drawing the rest from reference TRBV29-1 and TRBJ1-2, the complete variable domain is SAVISQKPSRDICQRGTSLTIQCQVDSQVTMMFWYRQQPGQSLTLIATANQGSEATYESGFVIDKFPISRPNLTFSTLTVSNMSPEDSSIYLCSVRGKGYGYTFGSGTRLTVV.

This clonotype was counted only a few times. The J gene is TRBJ1-2, the V gene TRBV19, with no clear D. The CDR3 has 15 amino acids. Deletions cut 5 bases from V and 0 bases from J, with 13 bases between. CDR1 LNHDA and CDR2 SQIVND come from the germline V gene (reference sequence). CDR3 nucleotides: TGTGCCAGTAGTCCTGGCGGGAATACTAACTATGGCTACACCTTC. Amino acid sequence: CASSPGGNTNYGYTF.

This clonotype was counted many times. The rearrangement uses TRBV20-1 and TRBJ2-7, with D maybe TRBD1 (6 bases). V lost 5 bases to trimming and J lost 0 bases, with 14 bases between them. The CDR3 runs 14 residues. Germline V lookup: CDR1 DFQATT, CDR2 SNEGSKA (reference sequence). CDR3 region: CSALSGAHSYEQYF. In nucleotides, the CDR3 is TGCAGTGCTTTATCAGGGGCCCACTCCTACGAGCAGTACTTC.

This clonotype came up many times. The chain is built from TRBV7-8 and TRBJ2-1, with D perhaps being TRBD1 or TRBD2 (6 bases each). Trimming cost V 8 bases and J 3 bases, with 17 bases left between them. This CDR3 has 15 residues. The germline V gene encodes CDR1 SGHVS and CDR2 FQNEAQ. The CDR3 protein is CASDPIQGGYNEQFF. For the CDR3, the DNA is TGTGCCAGCGATCCTATACAGGGAGGCTACAATGAGCAGTTCTTC. Full variable domain (remainder filled in from reference TRBV7-8 and TRBJ2-1): GAGVSQSPRYKVAKRGQDVALRCDPISGHVSLFWYQQALGQGPEFLTYFQNEAQLDKSGLPSDRFFAERPEGSVSTLKIQRTQQEDSAVYLCASDPIQGGYNEQFFGPGTRLTVL.

The rearrangement joins TRBV7-9 to TRBJ2-4; D is possibly TRBD1 (6 bases). CDR3 size: 22 residues. V lost 0 bases and J 0 bases, leaving 27 bases between the germline ends. Germline CDR1 reads SEHNR; CDR2 reads FQNEAQ (reference sequence). This CDR3 reads CASSLAVSGDNRRPIAKNIQYF. CDR3 bases: TGTGCCAGCAGCTTAGCAGTGAGTGGGGACAACCGCCGCCCTATAGCCAAAAACATTCAGTACTTC.

This clonotype was seen at least ten times. CDR3 in DNA: TGTGCCAGCAGCCAAGAGCACAGGGGAAACACCATATATTTT. It specifies CASSQEHRGNTIYF. The chain uses TRBV3-1 and TRBJ1-3; tentative D call: TRBD1 (5 bases). The ends were cut back, 0 bases at V and 4 bases at J, with 7 bases in the middle. The CDR3 sequence is 14 residues long. CDR1 LGHDT and CDR2 YNNKEL come from the germline V gene (reference sequence). The complete variable domain, with remaining parts taken from reference TRBV3-1 and TRBJ1-3, reads DTAVSQTPKYLVTQMGNDKSIKCEQNLGHDTMYWYKQDSKKFLKIMFSYNNKELIINETVPNRFSPKSPDKAHLNLHINSLELGDSAVYFCASSQEHRGNTIYFGEGSWLTVV.

CDR3 in amino acids: CASSSTGVATNEKLFF. The CDR3 nucleotides read TGTGCCAGCAGCTCTACAGGGGTCGCAACTAATGAAAAACTGTTTTTT. The chain links TRBV7-9 to TRBJ1-4; 7 nucleotides align to TRBD1. J was trimmed by 0 bases and V by 4 bases; bases with no gene match: 5. This CDR3 contains 16 residues. Germline CDR1 SEHNR, CDR2 FQNEAQ (reference sequence).

This clonotype was counted only a few times. An end of the junction differs from the germline gene, which may be a read error. This sequence joins TRBV7-7 and TRBJ2-7, with 7 nucleotides matching TRBD2. The CDR3 totals 13 residues. From germline, CDR1 is SSHAT and CDR2 FNYEAQ (reference sequence). The CDR3 here is CASSSATGGEQYF. For the CDR3, the DNA is TGTGCTAGCAGCTCCGCGACGGGGGGCGAGCAGTACTTC.

The CDR3 reads CASSHVKGRGANVLTF. In nucleotides, the CDR3 is TGCGCCAGCAGCCATGTTAAGGGAAGGGGGGCCAACGTCCTGACTTTC. The chain employs TRBV4-3 and TRBJ2-6, with no clear D. Germline V gene data show CDR1 as LGHNA and CDR2 as YSLEER. The CDR3 sequence is 16 residues long. Trimming stripped 3 bases from V and 4 bases from J, with 13 bases between.

This clonotype showed up just a few times. The gene calls are TRBV7-8 and TRBJ1-5; D call uncertain. The CDR3 loop spans 15 amino acids. The V end lost 1 base, the J end lost 6 bases, and 13 bases lay between the germline ends. The germline gives CDR1 SGHVS, CDR2 FQNEAQ. In DNA form, the CDR3 reads TGTGCCAGCAGCTTAGGCGGGGTAGGGAGTCAGCCCCAGCATTTT. Translating gives CASSLGGVGSQPQHF.

This clonotype was observed a few times. The chain joins TRBV15 to TRBJ2-1; TRBD2 matches 11 bases. CDR3 size: 12 residues. The V gene's germline CDR1 is LNHNV and CDR2 YYDKDF (reference sequence). V dropped 3 bases and J dropped 14; count of bases not matched to a gene: 3. The CDR3 DNA sequence: TGTGCCACCAGCAGGATAGCGGGGGGGAAGTTCTTC. Protein product: CATSRIAGGKFF.

The table lists this clonotype with many counts. V is TRBV20-1 and J is TRBJ2-5; D is unclear. CDR3 length: 13 amino acids. CDR1 is DFQATT, CDR2 SNEGSKA, per germline (reference sequence). V lost 5 bases and J lost 0, with 10 bases in between. This CDR3 reads CSAAYGYQETQYF. The CDR3, as DNA: TGCAGTGCTGCATATGGCTACCAAGAGACCCAGTACTTC.